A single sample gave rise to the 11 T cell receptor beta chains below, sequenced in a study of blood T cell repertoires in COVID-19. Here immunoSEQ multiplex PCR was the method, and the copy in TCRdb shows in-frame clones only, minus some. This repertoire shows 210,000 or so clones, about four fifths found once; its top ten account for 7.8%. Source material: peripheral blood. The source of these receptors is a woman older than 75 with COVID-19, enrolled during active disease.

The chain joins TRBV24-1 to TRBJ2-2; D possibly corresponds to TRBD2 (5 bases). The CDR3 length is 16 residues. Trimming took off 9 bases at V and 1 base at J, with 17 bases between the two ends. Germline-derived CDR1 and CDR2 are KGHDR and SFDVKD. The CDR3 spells CATPGLATGNTGELFF. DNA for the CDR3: TGTGCCACCCCCGGACTCGCGACGGGGAACACCGGGGAGCTGTTTTTT.

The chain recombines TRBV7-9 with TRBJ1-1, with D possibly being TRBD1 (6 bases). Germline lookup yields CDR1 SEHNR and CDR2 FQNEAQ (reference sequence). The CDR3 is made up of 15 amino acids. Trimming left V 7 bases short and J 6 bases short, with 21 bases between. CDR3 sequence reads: CASTRGGGEGAEAFF. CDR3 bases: TGTGCCAGCACCAGGGGTGGGGGCGAAGGGGCTGAAGCTTTCTTT.

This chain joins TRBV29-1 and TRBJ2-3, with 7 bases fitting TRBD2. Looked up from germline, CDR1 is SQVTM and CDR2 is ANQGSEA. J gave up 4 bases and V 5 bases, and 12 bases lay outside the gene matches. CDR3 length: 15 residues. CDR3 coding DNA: TGCAGCGTTCAGGACGGGACTAAGTCGCCAGATACGCAGTATTTT. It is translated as CSVQDGTKSPDTQYF.

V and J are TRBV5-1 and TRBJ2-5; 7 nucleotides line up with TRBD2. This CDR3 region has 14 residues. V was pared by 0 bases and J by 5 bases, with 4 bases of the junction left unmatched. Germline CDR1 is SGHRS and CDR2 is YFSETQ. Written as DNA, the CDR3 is TGCGCCAGCAGCTTGGCGGTGGGAGGGGAGACCCAGTACTTC. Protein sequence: CASSLAVGGETQYF.

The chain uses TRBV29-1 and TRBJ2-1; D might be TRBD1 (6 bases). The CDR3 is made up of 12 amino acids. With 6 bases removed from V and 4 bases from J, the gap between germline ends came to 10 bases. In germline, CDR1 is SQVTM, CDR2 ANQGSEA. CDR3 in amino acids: CSVSGTYNEQFF. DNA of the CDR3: TGCAGCGTATCCGGGACATACAATGAGCAGTTCTTC.

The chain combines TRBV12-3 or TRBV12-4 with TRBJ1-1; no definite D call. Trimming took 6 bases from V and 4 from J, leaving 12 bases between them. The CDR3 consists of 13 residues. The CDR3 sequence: CASSWGDGTEAFF. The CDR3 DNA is TGTGCCAGCAGCTGGGGAGACGGCACTGAAGCTTTCTTT.

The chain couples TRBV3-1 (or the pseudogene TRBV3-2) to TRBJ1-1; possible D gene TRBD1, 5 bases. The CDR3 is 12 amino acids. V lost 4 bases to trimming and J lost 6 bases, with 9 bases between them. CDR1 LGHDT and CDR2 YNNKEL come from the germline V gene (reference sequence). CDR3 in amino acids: CASSPGVAEAFF. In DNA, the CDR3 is TGTGCCAGCAGCCCGGGGGTCGCTGAAGCTTTCTTT.

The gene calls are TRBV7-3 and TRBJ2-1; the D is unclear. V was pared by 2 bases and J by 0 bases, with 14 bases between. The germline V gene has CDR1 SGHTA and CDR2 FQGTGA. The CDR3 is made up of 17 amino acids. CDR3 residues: CASSLYREISSYNEQFF. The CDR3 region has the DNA TGTGCCAGCAGCTTATATCGAGAAATAAGCTCCTACAATGAGCAGTTCTTC.

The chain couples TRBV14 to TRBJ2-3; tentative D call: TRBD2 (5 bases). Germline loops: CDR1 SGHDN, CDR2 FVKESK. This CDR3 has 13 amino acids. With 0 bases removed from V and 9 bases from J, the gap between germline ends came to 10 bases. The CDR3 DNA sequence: TGTGCCAGCAGCCAAGATTCCCGCGGGACGCAGTATTTT. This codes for CASSQDSRGTQYF.

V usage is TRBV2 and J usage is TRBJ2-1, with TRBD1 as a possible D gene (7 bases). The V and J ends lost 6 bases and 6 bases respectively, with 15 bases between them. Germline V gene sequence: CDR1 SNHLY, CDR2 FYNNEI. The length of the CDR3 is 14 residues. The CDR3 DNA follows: TGTGCCAGCAGCAAGGAGGGGGCCCTCAATGAGCAGTTCTTC. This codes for CASSKEGALNEQFF.

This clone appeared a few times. The CDR3 DNA is TGTGCCAGTAGTTTCTCGGGGACAGCTTTCTACACCTTC. Its protein is CASSFSGTAFYTF. The chain combines TRBV19 with TRBJ1-2; TRBD1 agrees at 7 bases. Trimming at V came to 5 bases and at J to 10 bases, leaving 10 bases not matched to a gene. Looked up from germline, CDR1 is LNHDA and CDR2 is SQIVND (reference sequence). The CDR3 loop spans 13 amino acids.